A single T cell receptor beta chain is shown here with its context. This entry belongs to a study of blood T cell repertoires in COVID-19. Study at large: Italy, Spain and the United States were the sources of the convalescent and acute COVID-19 samples.

As originally analysed: It was from reference gene primer amplification that nucleated cell counts were estimated. TCRdb keeps only in-frame clones here, not all; method: immunoSEQ multiplex PCR. V and J calls and clone size follow that table, whereas D and trimming were derived from the DNA. The data hold some 150,000 clones, with 80% to 90% observed a single time. Germline CDR1 is SGHTA and CDR2 is FQGNSA. This CDR3 comprises 15 residues. Trimming cost V 1 base and J 3 bases, with 9 bases left between them. The V gene is TRBV7-2, the J gene TRBJ2-2; D is unresolved. Sample: peripheral blood. The receptor's source is a woman in her forties or fifties with acute or convalescent COVID-19. The CDR3 DNA sequence: TGTGCCAGCAGCTTAGTTCGGGTGGACACCGGGGAGCTGTTTTTT. Translation gives CASSLVRVDTGELFF.